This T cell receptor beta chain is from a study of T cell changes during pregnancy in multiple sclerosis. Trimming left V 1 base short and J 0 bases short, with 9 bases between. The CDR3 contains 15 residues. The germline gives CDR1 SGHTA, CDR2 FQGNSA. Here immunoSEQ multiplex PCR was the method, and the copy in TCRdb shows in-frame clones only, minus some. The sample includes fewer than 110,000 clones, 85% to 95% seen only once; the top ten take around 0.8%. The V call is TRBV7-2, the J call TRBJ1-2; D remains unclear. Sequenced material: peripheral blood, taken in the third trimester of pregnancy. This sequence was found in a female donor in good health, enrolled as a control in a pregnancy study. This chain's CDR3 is CASSLVGGTNYGYTF. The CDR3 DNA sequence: TGTGCCAGCAGCTTAGTCGGCGGAACTAACTATGGCTACACCTTC.